Listed here are 20 T cell receptor beta chains from one sample, sequenced in a study of blood T cell repertoires in COVID-19. TCRdb's table, derived via immunoSEQ multiplex PCR, lists solely in-frame clones and lacks some. The sample has 300,000 to 400,000 clones, about 90% seen once. Source material: peripheral blood. The source of these receptors is a woman aged 60-75 years with COVID-19, enrolled during active disease.

This clone showed up just a few times. The J gene is TRBJ1-2, the V gene TRBV27; D call uncertain. V dropped 5 bases and J dropped 4 bases, with 14 bases sitting between them. Looked up from germline, CDR1 is MNHEY and CDR2 is SMNVEV (reference sequence). There are 14 residues in the CDR3. This CDR3 is CASSPSGDVYGYTF. CDR3 bases: TGTGCCAGCAGTCCCTCGGGAGACGTCTATGGCTACACCTTC.

The chain links TRBV19 to TRBJ1-5; TRBD1 aligns across 7 bases. This CDR3 has 14 amino acids. The J segment lost 7 bases and the V segment lost 0 bases, leaving 3 bases of the junction unmatched. The V gene's germline CDR1 is LNHDA and CDR2 SQIVND (reference sequence). The CDR3 sequence is CASSIEGGRQPQHF. DNA for the CDR3: TGTGCCAGTAGTATAGAAGGGGGCAGGCAGCCCCAGCATTTT.

The V and J genes are TRBV7-2 and TRBJ1-2, with D unclear. Germline CDR1 SGHTA, CDR2 FQGNSA. The V end lost 2 bases, the J end lost 0 bases, and 13 bases lay between the germline ends. The CDR3 length is 16 residues. In DNA form, the CDR3 reads TGTGCCAGCAGCTTATTTCGCGGAGCAACTAACTATGGCTACACCTTC. This gives the protein CASSLFRGATNYGYTF.

The chain has TRBV15 and TRBJ2-1, with D possibly TRBD1 on 5 matching bases. The CDR3 consists of 12 residues. Germline V gives CDR1 LNHNV, CDR2 YYDKDF (reference sequence). Trimming left V 5 bases short and J 6 bases short, with 8 bases between. The CDR3 nucleotides are TGTGCCACCAGCTGGGGCCTCAATGAGCAGTTCTTC. This codes for CATSWGLNEQFF.

The V gene is TRBV25-1, the J gene TRBJ2-5, with unresolved D. The V gene lost 3 bases and the J gene lost 5 bases, with 16 bases spanning the gap. The germline CDR1 and CDR2 sequences are MGHDK and SYGVNS. The CDR3 covers 15 residues. The CDR3, as DNA: TGTGCCAGCAGTGACCCCGGGTTCTTCGAGGAGACCCAGTACTTC. Its protein is CASSDPGFFEETQYF.

The genes are TRBV5-8 and TRBJ1-5, with TRBD1 as a possible D gene (5 bases). The V and J ends lost 2 bases and 2 bases respectively, with 11 bases between them. This CDR3 is 15 amino acids long. CDR1 is SGHTS and CDR2 is YDEGEE in the germline V gene. The DNA of the CDR3 is TGTGCCAGCAGCTTAAGGCAGGGCGGCAATCAGCCCCAGCATTTT. This codes for CASSLRQGGNQPQHF.

In this sample, this clone turned up once. This chain uses TRBV10-3 with TRBJ2-7, with TRBD1 matching 11 bases. The CDR3 is made up of 14 amino acids. CDR1 is ENHRY, CDR2 SYGVKD, per germline. The V and J ends lost 3 bases and 3 bases, in that order; junction bases with no gene match: 1. The CDR3 reads CAISDGTGGYEQYF. The DNA for the CDR3 is TGTGCCATCAGTGATGGGACAGGGGGCTACGAGCAGTACTTC.

J is TRBJ1-5 and V is TRBV19; D remains unclear. CDR1 and CDR2 from the germline V gene are LNHDA and SQIVND (reference sequence). V was trimmed by 0 bases and J by 6 bases, leaving 6 bases between them. The CDR3 contains 13 residues. CDR3 nucleotides: TGTGCCAGTAGTATAGATCGTCTTCAGCCCCAGCATTTT. Residues: CASSIDRLQPQHF.

This chain joins TRBV9 and TRBJ2-5; maybe TRBD2 (7 bases). The CDR3 is 14 amino acids. Germline V gives CDR1 SGDLS, CDR2 YYNGEE. The CDR3 nucleotides read TGTTCCTCGTCGGGGGGCGCTTTTCTGGAGACCCAGTACTTC. It codes for CSSSGGAFLETQYF.

The chain combines TRBV24-1 with TRBJ2-1, with 8 positions matching TRBD2. Per germline, CDR1 KGHDR and CDR2 SFDVKD. This CDR3 has 14 amino acids. The J segment lost 7 bases and the V segment lost 9 bases, leaving 10 bases of the junction unmatched. CDR3 loop: CATRQAGTSNEQFF. CDR3 DNA sequence: TGTGCCACCCGCCAAGCGGGGACTAGTAATGAGCAGTTCTTC.

The V call is TRBV3-1 (or the pseudogene TRBV3-2), the J call TRBJ2-4, with D perhaps matching TRBD1 (5 bases). There are 15 residues in the CDR3. V gave up 1 base and J gave up 0 bases, with 7 bases separating them. The germline CDR1 and CDR2 sequences are LGHDT and YNNKEL (reference sequence). CDR3 region: CASSQGGRAKNIQYF. For the CDR3, the DNA is TGTGCCAGCAGCCAAGGGGGCAGAGCCAAAAACATTCAGTACTTC.

The CDR3 reads CSVEDLTSGGRYF. The CDR3 DNA is TGCAGCGTTGAAGATCTCACCAGCGGGGGACGGTACTTC. The gene calls are TRBV29-1 and TRBJ2-7, with 8 bases aligning to TRBD2. Germline loops: CDR1 SQVTM, CDR2 ANQGSEA. The V segment lost 0 bases and the J segment 12 bases; nucleotides outside the gene matches: 10. This CDR3 is built from 13 residues.

The gene calls are TRBV6-2 or TRBV6-3 and TRBJ1-5, with D unclear. The germline CDR1 and CDR2 sequences are MNHEY and SVGEGT. The V end lost 6 bases, the J end lost 0 bases, and 12 bases lay between the germline ends. This CDR3 is built from 15 residues. The CDR3 DNA follows: TGTGCCAGCAGCTCCAATATACATAGCAATCAGCCCCAGCATTTT. This codes for CASSSNIHSNQPQHF.

The rearrangement links TRBV15 to TRBJ1-1; D possibly corresponds to TRBD1 (6 bases). V gave up 0 bases and J gave up 1 base, with 9 bases separating them. Looked up from germline, CDR1 is LNHNV and CDR2 is YYDKDF (reference sequence). This CDR3 has 15 residues. DNA of the CDR3: TGTGCCACCAGCAGAGATCTGGGGGCGAACACTGAAGCTTTCTTT. It specifies CATSRDLGANTEAFF.

A word on this clone: Other nucleotide sequences from this sample produce the same CDR3. The V and J genes are TRBV18 and TRBJ1-3; D is perhaps TRBD1 (6 bases). CDR3 length: 14 residues. V shed 6 bases and J shed 5 bases, with 14 bases lying between them. The V gene's germline CDR1 is KGHSH and CDR2 LQKENI. The CDR3 region is CASSPPGQRNTIYF. The CDR3 nucleotides read TGTGCCAGCTCCCCCCCGGGACAACGAAACACCATATATTTT.

A note on this clone: The identical CDR3 is also encoded by other nucleotide sequences in the sample. V and J are TRBV9 and TRBJ2-2; 12 nucleotides match TRBD2. Germline CDR1 is SGDLS and CDR2 is YYNGEE. CDR3 size: 15 residues. V shed 2 bases and J 5 bases; nucleotides not matched to a gene: 1. This CDR3 reads CASSVGLAGTGELFF. CDR3 DNA: TGTGCCAGCAGCGTGGGACTAGCGGGTACCGGGGAGCTGTTTTTT.

The rearrangement links TRBV5-1 to TRBJ2-3; 7 positions match TRBD2. J lost 1 base, V lost 0 bases, and 2 bases had no gene match. Germline lookup yields CDR1 SGHRS and CDR2 YFSETQ. The CDR3 is 15 residues long. CDR3 coding DNA: TGCGCCAGCAGCTTGGTGGCGGGAGGCACAGATACGCAGTATTTT. It is translated as CASSLVAGGTDTQYF.

The chain carries TRBV6-5 and TRBJ2-2; 8 nucleotides match TRBD1. V lost 11 bases, J lost 7 bases, and 12 bases stayed unmatched. Germline-derived CDR1 and CDR2 are MNHEY and SVGAGI. The CDR3 extends over 14 amino acids. CDR3 DNA: TGTGCCGGCCAGACTGGACAGGGTATCGGGGAGCTGTTTTTT. Amino acids: CAGQTGQGIGELFF.

The rearrangement links TRBV6-2 or TRBV6-3 to TRBJ1-4; D is undetermined. The CDR3 is made up of 14 amino acids. The germline V and J ends were trimmed by 5 bases and 5 bases, with 12 bases remaining between them. CDR1 is MNHEY and CDR2 is SVGEGT in the germline V gene. In DNA, the CDR3 is TGTGCCAGCAGTCGGACGGGAAGAAATGAAAAACTGTTTTTT. Translating it yields CASSRTGRNEKLFF.

The gene calls are TRBV5-6 and TRBJ2-7; 10 positions match TRBD1. The CDR3 runs to 14 residues. Per the germline V gene, CDR1 is SGHDT and CDR2 is YYEEEE. Trimming cost V 4 bases and J 7 bases; bases outside gene matches: 8. CDR3 nucleotides: TGTGCCAGCAGCCCCGGGACAGGGGTGAGGGAGCAGTACTTC. Translation gives CASSPGTGVREQYF.